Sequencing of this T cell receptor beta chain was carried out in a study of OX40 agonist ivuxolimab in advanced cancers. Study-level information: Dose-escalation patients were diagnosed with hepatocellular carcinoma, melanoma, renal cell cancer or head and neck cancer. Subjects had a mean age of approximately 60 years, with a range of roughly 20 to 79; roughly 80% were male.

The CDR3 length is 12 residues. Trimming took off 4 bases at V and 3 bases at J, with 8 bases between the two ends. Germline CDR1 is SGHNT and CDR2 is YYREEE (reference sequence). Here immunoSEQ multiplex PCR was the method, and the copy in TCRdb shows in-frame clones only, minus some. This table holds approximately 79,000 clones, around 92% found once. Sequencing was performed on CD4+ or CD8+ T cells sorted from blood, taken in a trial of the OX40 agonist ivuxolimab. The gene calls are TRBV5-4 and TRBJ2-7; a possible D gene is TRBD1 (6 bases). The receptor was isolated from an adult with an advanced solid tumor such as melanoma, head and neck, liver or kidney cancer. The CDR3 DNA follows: TGTGCCAGCAGCCCGGACAGCTACGAGCAGTACTTC. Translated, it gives CASSPDSYEQYF.